The 12 T cell receptor beta chains listed next were all sequenced from one sample in a study of CD4+ T cells in melanoma. Here immunoSEQ multiplex PCR was the method, and the copy in TCRdb shows in-frame clones only, minus some. Of some 9,100 clones in the sample, roughly three quarters were seen once. Sequencing was performed on peripheral blood. The receptors shown here come from a human donor with melanoma.

This clone has only one observation. J is TRBJ2-5 and V is TRBV7-9, with 11 bases identical to TRBD2. The J call is doubtful: the DNA matches TRBJ2-7 better. CDR1 is SEHNR, CDR2 FQNEAQ, per germline (reference sequence). There are 16 residues in the CDR3. The CDR3 loop reads CASSPTSGGGAPEQYF. CDR3 nucleotide sequence: TGTGCCAGCAGCCCCACTAGCGGGGGTGGGGCGCCCGAGCAGTACTTC.

The genes are TRBV30 and TRBJ2-7; D tentatively fits TRBD1 or TRBD2 (5 bases each). CDR3 length equals 15 residues. The germline V gene encodes CDR1 GTSNPN and CDR2 SVGIG (reference sequence). Trimming took 1 base from V and 4 from J, leaving 17 bases between them. DNA for the CDR3: TGTGCCTGGAGTGGATCGGGACGGGGTATTTACGAGCAGTACTTC. Its protein is CAWSGSGRGIYEQYF.

Judged by abundance, this clone is medium-sized. The chain's CDR3 is CASSIGSLSYNEQFF. In nucleotides, the CDR3 is TGTGCCAGTAGTATCGGGAGCCTCTCCTACAATGAGCAGTTCTTC. This rearrangement joins TRBV19 to TRBJ2-1, with D possibly being TRBD2 (6 bases). Per the germline V gene, CDR1 is LNHDA and CDR2 is SQIVND (reference sequence). Trimming removed 3 bases from V and 0 bases from J, with 9 bases in between. CDR3 length: 15 amino acids. The full variable domain, in which reference TRBV19 and TRBJ2-1 provide the parts outside the CDR3, is DGGITQSPKYLFRKEGQNVTLSCEQNLNHDAMYWYRQDPGQGLRLIYYSQIVNDFQKGDIAEGYSVSREKKESFPLTVTSAQKNPTAFYLCASSIGSLSYNEQFFGPGTRLTVL.

The gene calls are TRBV10-3 and TRBJ2-3; no firm D call. Germline CDR1 reads ENHRY; CDR2 reads SYGVKD. The CDR3 totals 14 residues. V was trimmed by 7 bases and J by 0 bases, leaving 11 bases between them. CDR3 residues: CAIKGSFSTDTQYF. The CDR3 bases are TGTGCCATCAAAGGCAGCTTCAGCACAGATACGCAGTATTTT.

The genes are TRBV7-9 and TRBJ2-5; TRBD1 matches at 9 bases. Germline V gives CDR1 SEHNR, CDR2 FQNEAQ (reference sequence). The CDR3 length is 17 residues. Germline trimming cut 5 bases from V and 5 bases from J; bases unmatched to any gene: 15. The CDR3 coding sequence is TGTGCCAGCAGCACCTACAACCCGGGGACAGGGAGGGAGACCCAGTACTTC. Protein product: CASSTYNPGTGRETQYF.

The genes are TRBV13 and TRBJ1-4; D gene ambiguous. Germline CDR1 and CDR2: PRHDT and FYEKMQ (reference sequence). The CDR3 covers 16 residues. The V end lost 1 base, the J end lost 3 bases, and 12 bases lay between the germline ends. The CDR3 is CASSLDYPASNEKLFF. For the CDR3, the DNA is TGTGCCAGCAGCTTAGATTACCCCGCTTCTAATGAAAAACTGTTTTTT.

This clone turned up a few times. The rearrangement uses TRBV18 and TRBJ2-3; tentative D call: TRBD2 (5 bases). CDR1 KGHSH and CDR2 LQKENI come from the germline V gene. Trimming took off 4 bases at V and 0 bases at J, with 20 bases between the two ends. The CDR3 consists of 18 residues. CDR3 sequence reads: CASSRQLGAPASTDTQYF. In DNA form, the CDR3 reads TGTGCCAGCTCACGCCAACTAGGAGCGCCCGCTAGCACAGATACGCAGTATTTT.

The V call is TRBV9, the J call TRBJ2-5; 10 bases are shared with TRBD2. The CDR3 sequence is 15 residues long. CDR1 is SGDLS and CDR2 is YYNGEE in the germline V gene. V lost 0 bases and J lost 2; bases outside the gene matches: 1. In DNA, the CDR3 is TGTGCCAGCAGCGTAGTTAGCGGGGGGCAAGAGACCCAGTACTTC. It encodes CASSVVSGGQETQYF.

DNA of the CDR3: TGTGCCAGCAGTGAGGGGTACGGGGAGCTGTTTTTT. Amino acids: CASSEGYGELFF. This chain joins TRBV27 and TRBJ2-2; D might be TRBD1 or TRBD2, each matching 5 bases. Germline CDR1 MNHEY, CDR2 SMNVEV (reference sequence). This CDR3 spans 12 amino acids. Trimming removed 5 bases at V and 7 bases at J, with 8 bases between.

This clone showed up just a few times. The chain has TRBV27 and TRBJ2-7; TRBD2 agrees at 7 bases. From germline, CDR1 is MNHEY and CDR2 SMNVEV (reference sequence). The CDR3 is 12 residues long. V lost 6 bases, J lost 5 bases, and 4 bases stayed unmatched. The CDR3 nucleotides are TGTGCCAGCAGCCTGGGGGGGAACGAGCAGTACTTC. This codes for CASSLGGNEQYF.

This chain uses TRBV19 with TRBJ2-1; 9 bases fit TRBD2. The CDR3 has 15 residues. Trimming cost V 5 bases and J 4 bases; bases outside gene matches: 6. Germline-derived CDR1 and CDR2 are LNHDA and SQIVND (reference sequence). The CDR3 DNA sequence: TGTGCCAGTAGTTTTGCTAGCGGGGAATACAATGAGCAGTTCTTC. This gives the protein CASSFASGEYNEQFF.

This clone was detected only a few times. The chain is built from TRBV6-1 and TRBJ1-5, with D possibly being TRBD1 (5 bases). CDR1 is MNHNS, CDR2 SASEGT, per germline. The CDR3 consists of 14 residues. Deletions cut 6 bases from V and 0 bases from J, with 9 bases between. The DNA for the CDR3 is TGTGCCAGCAGGGGGGACCTTAGCAATCAGCCCCAGCATTTT. Its protein is CASRGDLSNQPQHF.